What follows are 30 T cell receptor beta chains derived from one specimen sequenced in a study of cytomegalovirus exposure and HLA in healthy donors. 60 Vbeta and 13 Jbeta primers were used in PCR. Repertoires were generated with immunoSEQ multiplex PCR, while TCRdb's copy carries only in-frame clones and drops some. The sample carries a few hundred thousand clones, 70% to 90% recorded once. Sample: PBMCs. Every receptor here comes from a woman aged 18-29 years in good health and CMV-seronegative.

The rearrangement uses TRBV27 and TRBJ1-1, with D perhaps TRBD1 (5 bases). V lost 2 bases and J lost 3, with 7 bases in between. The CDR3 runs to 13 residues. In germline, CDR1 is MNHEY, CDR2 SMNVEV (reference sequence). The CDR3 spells CASSLKGDTEAFF. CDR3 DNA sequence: TGTGCCAGCAGTTTAAAAGGGGACACTGAAGCTTTCTTT.

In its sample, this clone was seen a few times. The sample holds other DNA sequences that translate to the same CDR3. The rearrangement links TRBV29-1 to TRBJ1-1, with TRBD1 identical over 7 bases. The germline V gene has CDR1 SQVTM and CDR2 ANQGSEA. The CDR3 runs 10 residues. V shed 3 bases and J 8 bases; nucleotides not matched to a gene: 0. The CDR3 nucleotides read TGCAGCGTTGAGGACAGGGAAGCTTTCTTT. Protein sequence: CSVEDREAFF.

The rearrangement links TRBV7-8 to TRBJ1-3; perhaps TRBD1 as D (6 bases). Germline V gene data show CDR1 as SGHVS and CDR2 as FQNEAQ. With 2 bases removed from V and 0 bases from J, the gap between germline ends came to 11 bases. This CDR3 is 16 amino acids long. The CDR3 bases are TGTGCCAGCAGCTTAAGAGAACAGGGCTCTGGAAACACCATATATTTT. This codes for CASSLREQGSGNTIYF.

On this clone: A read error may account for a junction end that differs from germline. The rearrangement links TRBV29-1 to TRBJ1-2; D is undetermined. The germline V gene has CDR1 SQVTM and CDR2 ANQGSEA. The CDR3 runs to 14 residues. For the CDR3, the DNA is TGCAGCGTTGAAGACGCGACTGGATTATATGGCTGCACCTTC. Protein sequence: CSVEDATGLYGCTF.

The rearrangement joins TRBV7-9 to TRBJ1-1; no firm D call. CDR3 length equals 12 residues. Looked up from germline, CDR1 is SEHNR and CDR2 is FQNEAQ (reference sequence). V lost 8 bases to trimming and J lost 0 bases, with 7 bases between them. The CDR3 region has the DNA TGTGCCAGCGCCGGGATGAACACTGAAGCTTTCTTT. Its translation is CASAGMNTEAFF.

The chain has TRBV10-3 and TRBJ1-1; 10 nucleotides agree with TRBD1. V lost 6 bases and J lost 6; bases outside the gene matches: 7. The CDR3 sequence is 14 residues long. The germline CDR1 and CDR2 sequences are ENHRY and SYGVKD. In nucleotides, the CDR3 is TGTGCCATCAGATCCGGGACAGGGGATTCTGAAGCTTTCTTT. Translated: CAIRSGTGDSEAFF.

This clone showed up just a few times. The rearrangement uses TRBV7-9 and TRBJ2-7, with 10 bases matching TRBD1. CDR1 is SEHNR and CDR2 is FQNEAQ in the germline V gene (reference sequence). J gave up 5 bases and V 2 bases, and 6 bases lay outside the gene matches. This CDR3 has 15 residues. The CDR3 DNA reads TGTGCCAGCAGCTTACCGACAGGGGGCCTGCACGAGCAGTACTTC. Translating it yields CASSLPTGGLHEQYF.

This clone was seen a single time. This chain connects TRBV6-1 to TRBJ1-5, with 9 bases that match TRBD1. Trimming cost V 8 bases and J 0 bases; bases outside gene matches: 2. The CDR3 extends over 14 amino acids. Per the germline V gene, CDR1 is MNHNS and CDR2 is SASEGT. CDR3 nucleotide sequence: TGTGCCAGCGGGACAGGGCATAGCAATCAGCCCCAGCATTTT. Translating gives CASGTGHSNQPQHF.

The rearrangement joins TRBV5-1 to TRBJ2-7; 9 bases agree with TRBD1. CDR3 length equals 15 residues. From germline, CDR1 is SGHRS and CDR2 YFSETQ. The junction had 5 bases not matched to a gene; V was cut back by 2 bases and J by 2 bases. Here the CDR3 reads CASSLTRTGAYEQYF. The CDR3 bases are TGCGCCAGCAGCTTAACAAGGACAGGGGCCTACGAGCAGTACTTC.

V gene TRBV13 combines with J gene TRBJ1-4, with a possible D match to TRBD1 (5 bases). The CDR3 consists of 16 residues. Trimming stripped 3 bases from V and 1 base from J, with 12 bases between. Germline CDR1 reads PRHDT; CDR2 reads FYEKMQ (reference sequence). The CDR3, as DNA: TGTGCCAGCAGCTTGGGGGGTCGTGAAACTAATGAAAAACTGTTTTTT. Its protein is CASSLGGRETNEKLFF.

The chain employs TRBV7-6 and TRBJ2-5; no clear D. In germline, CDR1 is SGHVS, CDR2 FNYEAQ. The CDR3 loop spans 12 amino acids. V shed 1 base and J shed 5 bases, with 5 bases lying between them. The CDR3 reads CASSLEQETQYF. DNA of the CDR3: TGTGCCAGCAGCTTAGAACAGGAGACCCAGTACTTC.

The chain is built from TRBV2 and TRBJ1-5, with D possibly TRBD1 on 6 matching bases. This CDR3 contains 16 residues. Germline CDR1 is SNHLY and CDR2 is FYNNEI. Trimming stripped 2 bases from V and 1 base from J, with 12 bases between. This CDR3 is CASSEWGHLSNQPQHF. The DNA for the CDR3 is TGTGCCAGCAGTGAATGGGGACACCTGAGCAATCAGCCCCAGCATTTT.

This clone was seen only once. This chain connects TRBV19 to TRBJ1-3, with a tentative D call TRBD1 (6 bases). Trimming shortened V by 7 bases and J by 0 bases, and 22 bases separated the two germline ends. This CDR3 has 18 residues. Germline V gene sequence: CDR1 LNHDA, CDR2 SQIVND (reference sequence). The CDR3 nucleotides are TGTGCCAGTAAACCAGGGTATCAGGGGACCGACTCTGGAAACACCATATATTTT. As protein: CASKPGYQGTDSGNTIYF.

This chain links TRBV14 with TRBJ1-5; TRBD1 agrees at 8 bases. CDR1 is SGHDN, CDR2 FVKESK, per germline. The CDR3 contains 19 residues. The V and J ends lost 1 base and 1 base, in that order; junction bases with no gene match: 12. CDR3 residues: CASSQVPEADRVSNQPQHF. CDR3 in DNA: TGTGCCAGCAGCCAAGTACCCGAAGCGGACAGGGTGAGCAATCAGCCCCAGCATTTT.

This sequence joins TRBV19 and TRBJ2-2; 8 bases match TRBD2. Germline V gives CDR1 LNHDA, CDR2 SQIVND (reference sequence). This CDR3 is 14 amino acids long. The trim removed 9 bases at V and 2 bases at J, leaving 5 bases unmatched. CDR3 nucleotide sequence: TGTGCCAGCAGGGGACTAGGAAACACCGGGGAGCTGTTTTTT. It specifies CASRGLGNTGELFF.

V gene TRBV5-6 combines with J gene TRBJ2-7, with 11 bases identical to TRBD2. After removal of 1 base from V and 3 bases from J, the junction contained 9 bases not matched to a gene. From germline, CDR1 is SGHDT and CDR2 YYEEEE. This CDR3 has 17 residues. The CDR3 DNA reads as TGTGCCAGCAGCTTGTTACTAGCGGGGGCTCCTTACTACGAGCAGTACTTC. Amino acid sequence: CASSLLLAGAPYYEQYF.

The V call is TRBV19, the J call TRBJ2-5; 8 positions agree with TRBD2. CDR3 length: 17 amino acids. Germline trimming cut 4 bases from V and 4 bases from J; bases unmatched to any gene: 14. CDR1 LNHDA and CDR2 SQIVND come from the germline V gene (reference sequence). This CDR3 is CASSKVAGNSLGETQYF. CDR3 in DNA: TGTGCCAGTAGTAAGGTAGCGGGGAACTCCCTGGGAGAGACCCAGTACTTC.

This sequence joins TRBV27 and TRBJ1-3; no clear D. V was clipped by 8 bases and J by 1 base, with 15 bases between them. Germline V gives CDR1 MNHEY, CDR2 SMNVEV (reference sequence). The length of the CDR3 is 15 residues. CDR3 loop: CASLLRGGSGNTIYF. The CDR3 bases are TGTGCCAGCCTTTTACGGGGTGGATCTGGAAACACCATATATTTT.

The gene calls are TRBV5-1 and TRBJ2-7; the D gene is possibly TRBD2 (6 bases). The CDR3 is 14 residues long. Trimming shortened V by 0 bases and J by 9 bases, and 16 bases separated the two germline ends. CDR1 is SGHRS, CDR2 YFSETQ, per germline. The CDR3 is CASSLEGTYVGQYF. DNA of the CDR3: TGCGCCAGCAGCTTGGAGGGGACTTATGTCGGGCAGTACTTC.

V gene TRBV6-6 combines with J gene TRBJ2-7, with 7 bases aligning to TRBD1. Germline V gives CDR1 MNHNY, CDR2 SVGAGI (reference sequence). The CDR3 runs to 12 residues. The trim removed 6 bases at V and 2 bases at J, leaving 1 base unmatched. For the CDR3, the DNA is TGTGCCAGCAGCACAGGGGCCTACGAGCAGTACTTC. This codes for CASSTGAYEQYF.

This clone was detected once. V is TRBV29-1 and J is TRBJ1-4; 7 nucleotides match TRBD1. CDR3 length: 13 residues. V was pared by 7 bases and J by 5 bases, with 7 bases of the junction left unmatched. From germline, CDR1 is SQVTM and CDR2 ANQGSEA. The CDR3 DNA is TGCAGCGCCGGAGGGGGCCTAAATGAAAAACTGTTTTTT. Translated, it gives CSAGGGLNEKLFF.

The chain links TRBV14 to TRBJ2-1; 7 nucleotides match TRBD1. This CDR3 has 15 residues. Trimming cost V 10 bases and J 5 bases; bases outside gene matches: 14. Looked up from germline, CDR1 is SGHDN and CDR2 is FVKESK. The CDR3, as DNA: TGTGCCACTGAATCTCCGGGACAGCTACACAATGAGCAGTTCTTC. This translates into CATESPGQLHNEQFF. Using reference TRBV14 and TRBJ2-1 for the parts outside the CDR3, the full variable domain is EAGVTQFPSHSVIEKGQTVTLRCDPISGHDNLYWYRRVMGKEIKFLLHFVKESKQDESGMPNNRFLAERTGGTYSTLKVQPAELEDSGVYFCATESPGQLHNEQFFGPGTRLTVL.

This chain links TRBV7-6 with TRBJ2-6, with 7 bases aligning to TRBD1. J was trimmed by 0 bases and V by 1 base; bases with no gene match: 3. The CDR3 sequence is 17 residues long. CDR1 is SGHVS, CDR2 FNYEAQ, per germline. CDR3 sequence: CASSLVGDSSGANVLTF. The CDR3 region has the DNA TGTGCCAGCAGCTTAGTGGGGGACAGCTCTGGGGCCAACGTCCTGACTTTC.

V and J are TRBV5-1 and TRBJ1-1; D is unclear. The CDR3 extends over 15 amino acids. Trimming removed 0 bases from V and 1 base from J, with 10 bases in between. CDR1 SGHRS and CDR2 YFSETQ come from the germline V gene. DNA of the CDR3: TGCGCCAGCAGCTTGGCCCCGTTCGGGAACACTGAAGCTTTCTTT. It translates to CASSLAPFGNTEAFF.

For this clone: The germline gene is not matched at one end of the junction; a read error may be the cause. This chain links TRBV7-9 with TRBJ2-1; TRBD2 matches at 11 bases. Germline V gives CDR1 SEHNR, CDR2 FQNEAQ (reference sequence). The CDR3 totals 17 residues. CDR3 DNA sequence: TGTTCCAGCAGCTCAGACCCACTAGCGGGGGCCTACAATGAGCAGTTCTTC. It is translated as CSSSSDPLAGAYNEQFF.

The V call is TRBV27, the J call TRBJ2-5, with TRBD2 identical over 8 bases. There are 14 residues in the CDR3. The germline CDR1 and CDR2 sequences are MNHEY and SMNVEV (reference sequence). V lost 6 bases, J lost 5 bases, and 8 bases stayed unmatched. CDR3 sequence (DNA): TGTGCCAGCAGCCCGGGGGGGGGCCTGGAGACCCAGTACTTC. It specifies CASSPGGGLETQYF.

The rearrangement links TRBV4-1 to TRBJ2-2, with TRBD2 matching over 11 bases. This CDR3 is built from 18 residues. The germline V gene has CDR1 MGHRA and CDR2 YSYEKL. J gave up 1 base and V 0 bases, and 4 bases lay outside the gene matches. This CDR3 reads CASSQEASGGLNTGELFF. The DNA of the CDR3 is TGCGCCAGCAGCCAAGAGGCTAGCGGGGGGCTGAACACCGGGGAGCTGTTTTTT.

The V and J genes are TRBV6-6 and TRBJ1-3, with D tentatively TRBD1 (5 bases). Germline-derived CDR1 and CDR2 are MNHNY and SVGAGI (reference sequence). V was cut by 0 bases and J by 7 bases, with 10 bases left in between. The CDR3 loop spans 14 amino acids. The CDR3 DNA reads TGTGCCAGCAGTTACTCGACACAGGAGAACACCATATATTTT. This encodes CASSYSTQENTIYF.

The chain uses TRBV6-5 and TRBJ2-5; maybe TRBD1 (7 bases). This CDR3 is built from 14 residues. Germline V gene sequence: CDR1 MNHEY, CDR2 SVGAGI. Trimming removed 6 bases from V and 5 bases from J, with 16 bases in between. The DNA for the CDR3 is TGTGCCAGCAGCCCGCAGGGGGGCTGGGAGACCCAGTACTTC. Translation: CASSPQGGWETQYF.

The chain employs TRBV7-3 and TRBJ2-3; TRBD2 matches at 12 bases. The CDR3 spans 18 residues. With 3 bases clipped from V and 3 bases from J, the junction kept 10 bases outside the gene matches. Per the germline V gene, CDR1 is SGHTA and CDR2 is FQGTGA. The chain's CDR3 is CASSFKGTSGGKTDTQYF. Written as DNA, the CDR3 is TGTGCCAGCAGCTTTAAGGGAACTAGCGGGGGGAAGACAGATACGCAGTATTTT.